This entry describes one T cell receptor (beta chain). TCRdb reanalyzed the 5' RACE reads and collapses them to one entry per CDR3 protein, without DNA. This sample's table reports roughly 390,000 distinct CDR3 sequences. This CDR3 is built from 18 residues. Germline CDR1 MNHEY, CDR2 SMNVEV (reference sequence). The data stem from a study of T cells expressing NK-cell markers. This clonotype was obtained from a woman between 50 and 59 years old in good health. The sequencing input was blood T cells: a sorted CD56 or NKG2C T cell subset, CD4+ or CD8+ T cells, or bulk PBMC T cells (not recorded which). The chain recombines TRBV27 with TRBJ2-1; the D gene TCRdb calls, TRBD2, cannot be checked with no DNA. CDR3 loop: CASSGTPPGPIRDNEQFF.